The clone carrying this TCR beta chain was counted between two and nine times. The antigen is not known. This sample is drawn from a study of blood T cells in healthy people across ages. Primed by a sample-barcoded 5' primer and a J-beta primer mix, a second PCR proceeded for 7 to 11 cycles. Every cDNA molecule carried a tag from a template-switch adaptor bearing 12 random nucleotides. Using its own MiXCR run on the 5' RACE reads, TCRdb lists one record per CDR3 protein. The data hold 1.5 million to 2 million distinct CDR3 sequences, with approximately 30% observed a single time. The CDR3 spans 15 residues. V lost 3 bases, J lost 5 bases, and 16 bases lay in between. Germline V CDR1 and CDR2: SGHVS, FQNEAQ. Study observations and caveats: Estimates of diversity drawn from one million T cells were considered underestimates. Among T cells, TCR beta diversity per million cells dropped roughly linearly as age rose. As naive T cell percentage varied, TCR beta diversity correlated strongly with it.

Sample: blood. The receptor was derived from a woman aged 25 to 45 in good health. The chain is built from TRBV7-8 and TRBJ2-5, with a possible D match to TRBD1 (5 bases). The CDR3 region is CASSFARGLGETQYF. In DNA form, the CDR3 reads TGTGCCAGCAGCTTTGCTAGGGGCCTTGGGGAGACCCAGTACTTC.